The 5 T cell receptor beta chains presented below share a single source sample, sequenced in a study of cytomegalovirus exposure and HLA in healthy donors. Primers for the PCR totalled 60 Vbeta and 13 Jbeta. The protocol was immunoSEQ multiplex PCR, while the TCRdb copy is restricted to in-frame clones and leaves out a portion. The sample includes some 200,000 clones, about 80% seen only once; the top ten take 0.65%. The sequenced sample was PBMCs. These receptors were taken from a boy younger than 18 in good health and CMV-seronegative.

This chain joins TRBV5-1 and TRBJ1-4; no firm D call. The V end was cut by 5 bases, the J end by 8 bases, with 19 bases between. Per the germline V gene, CDR1 is SGHRS and CDR2 is YFSETQ. The CDR3 has 15 residues. DNA of the CDR3: TGCGCCAGCAGATCATCTTATGGAACAGCAGAAAAACTGTTTTTT. This codes for CASRSSYGTAEKLFF.

This sequence joins TRBV30 and TRBJ1-1, with D uncertain. The CDR3 runs to 15 residues. V was trimmed by 2 bases and J by 9 bases, leaving 22 bases between them. Germline V gives CDR1 GTSNPN, CDR2 SVGIG (reference sequence). The chain's CDR3 is CAWSRGGGLLSQAFF. In DNA, the CDR3 is TGTGCCTGGAGTCGGGGAGGTGGCCTCCTAAGCCAAGCTTTCTTT.

This chain links TRBV19 with TRBJ1-5; D perhaps matches TRBD1 (5 bases). V was trimmed by 5 bases and J by 2 bases, leaving 16 bases between them. Germline V gene sequence: CDR1 LNHDA, CDR2 SQIVND (reference sequence). CDR3 size: 16 residues. CDR3 amino acids: CASSWQGSWGNQPQHF. CDR3 nucleotide sequence: TGTGCCAGTAGTTGGCAGGGCTCTTGGGGCAATCAGCCCCAGCATTTT.

This clone has only one observation. This chain uses TRBV7-9 with TRBJ2-5, with D tentatively TRBD2 (5 bases). V was pared by 2 bases and J by 5 bases, with 12 bases between. In germline, CDR1 is SEHNR, CDR2 FQNEAQ (reference sequence). The CDR3 is 14 amino acids. The CDR3 DNA sequence: TGTGCCAGCAGCTTATCGGGGATGGGGGAGACCCAGTACTTC. Translated: CASSLSGMGETQYF.

Regarding this clone: At one of its ends the junction is not consistent with the germline gene, which may arise from a read error. As DNA, the CDR3 is TGCGCCAGCAGTTTGGATACAGGGGAAAACACCGGGGAGCTGTTTTTT. Amino acids: CASSLDTGENTGELFF. The chain joins TRBV5-1 to TRBJ2-2; 7 bases match TRBD1. The CDR3 is made up of 16 amino acids. CDR1 is SGHRS and CDR2 is YFSETQ in the germline V gene.